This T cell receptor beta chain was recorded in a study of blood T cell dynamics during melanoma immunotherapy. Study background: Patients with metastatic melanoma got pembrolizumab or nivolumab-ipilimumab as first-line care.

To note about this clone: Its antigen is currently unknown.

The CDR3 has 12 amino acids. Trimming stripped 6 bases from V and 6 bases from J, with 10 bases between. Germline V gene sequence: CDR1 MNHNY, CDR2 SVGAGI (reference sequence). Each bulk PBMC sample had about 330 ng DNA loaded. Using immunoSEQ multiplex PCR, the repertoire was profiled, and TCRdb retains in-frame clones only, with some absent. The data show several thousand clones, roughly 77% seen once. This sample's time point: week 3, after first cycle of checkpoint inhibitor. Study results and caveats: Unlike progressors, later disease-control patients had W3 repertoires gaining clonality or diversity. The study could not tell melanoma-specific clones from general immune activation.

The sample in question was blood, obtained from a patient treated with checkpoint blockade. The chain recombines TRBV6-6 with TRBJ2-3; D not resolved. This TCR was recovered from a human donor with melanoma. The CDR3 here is CASRRPADTQYF. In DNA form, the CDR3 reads TGTGCCAGCAGACGACCTGCGGATACGCAGTATTTT.